The sample holds a few counts of the clone carrying this T cell receptor beta chain. Its antigen remains unidentified. The V segment lost 0 bases and the J segment 2 bases; nucleotides outside the gene matches: 6. The V gene's germline CDR1 is LGHNA and CDR2 YNFKEQ. The CDR3 loop spans 17 amino acids. The record originates from a study of beta chain features in type 1 diabetes. For the study at large: The study found patients and healthy donors alike in age, gender and cell yields.

The authors reverse transcribed all of the isolated RNA, so sequencing captured expressed TCRB transcripts. Repertoires were generated with immunoSEQ multiplex PCR, while TCRdb's copy carries only in-frame clones and drops some. The table records hundreds of thousands of clones, about 14% of them present only once. Study-wide results and caveats: Fewer junction insertions and more nucleotide deletions appeared in type 1 diabetes patients. PCR might preferentially amplify shorter templates, equally in patients and controls. Type 1 diabetes patients had moderately but significantly shorter TCRB CDR3s in all four CD4+ subsets.

The purity of all sorted populations exceeded 98%. The clonotype comes from a man younger than 30 with type 1 diabetes. Input material: naive CD4+ T cells from blood. This chain uses TRBV4-2 with TRBJ2-3; TRBD2 matches at 9 bases. In DNA form, the CDR3 reads TGTGCCAGCAGCCAAGAGAGTAGCGGGGGAATCACAGATACGCAGTATTTT. As protein: CASSQESSGGITDTQYF.